This TCR beta chain derives from a study of identifying expanded T cells in peripheral blood (dated by TCRdb to the late 2010s). About the full investigation: Four technical replicates, made by sequencing separate aliquots from the same pool of genomic DNA, were compared pairwise. What the research found in general, with its limitations: Across all healthy-donor time intervals, the beta-binomial model significantly lowered both the number of clones called differentially abundant and the false-positive rate. Between technical replicates the binomial model flagged around 1.3 differentially abundant clones, whereas over about 2 weeks the binomial model flagged about 15 and over approximately four weeks around 19. The authors expected biological variance in healthy repertoires might increase further over much longer intervals such as months to years. Across all healthy donors, variance in clone template counts between approximately two-week samples was found to increase significantly with total template count.

No immune events such as infections were documented for the healthy donors during the collection period. To calibrate time-dependent variance in a beta-binomial model of T-cell clone differential abundance, blood repertoires from healthy donors were used as a training cohort. The training cohort included around ten healthy donors, of whom 3 were female and 7 were male. On average the donors were about 45 years old, and their ages spanned roughly 29 to 70 years. Whole blood from each healthy donor was obtained from a commercial supplier and was collected at three time points about two weeks apart. Genomic DNA was extracted from unsorted whole blood for immunosequencing. TCRbeta CDR3 regions were profiled with the immunoSEQ Assay using bias-controlled multiplex PCR amplification of genomic DNA. On the study's bioinformatics: To quantify the absolute abundance of each unique TCRbeta CDR3 region, the sequences were collapsed and filtered. Differential abundance was tested with two models: a binomial (Fisher-equivalent) model and a beta-binomial model that adds time-dependent variance fitted from healthy donors. Clones with fewer than 5 combined templates were removed, and a clone was called differentially abundant if the clone's Benjamini-Hochberg FDR was below 0.01. Beta-binomial variance was modeled as a function of total template count across the two samples using the form v = (b*log(k)+a)^2. TCRdb took over this immuneACCESS table, retaining in-frame rearrangements with V and J assigned. Such tables are incomplete; in checked studies, under half of the missing clones stem from an unresolved V gene, and the remainder is unexplained. The DNA was the basis for D and trimming; V, J and clone size are from that table. This sample holds 75,000 to 95,000 clones; about 88% were observed only once. The ten largest make up approximately 2.8% of the sample.

A note on this clone: The specificity of this receptor is unknown. No quality values exist for individual bases; no much larger clone is one base distant.

V is cut by 0 bases and J by 7 bases, and the space between the germline ends is 13 bases. Taken from the germline V gene (reference sequence), the CDR1 and CDR2 loops are LNHNV and YYDKDF. The CDR3 has 15 amino acids, counting the end cysteine and phenylalanine. The sequence is cut down to CDR3 DNA, 45 bases in frame from base 1. Sequenced sample: blood. Recombination connected TRBV15 to TRBJ2-1; the D gene is perhaps TRBD1, from 6 matching bases. The sequence was collected from a person aged 18 to 75 in good health. CDR3 protein: CATSRDYQGQNEQFF. The nucleotides read TGTGCCACCAGCAGAGATTATCAGGGGCAAAATGAGCAGTTCTTC. Where the CDR3 stops, the reference TRBV15 and TRBJ2-1 genes take over; the full variable domain is DAMVIQNPRYQVTQFGKPVTLSCSQTLNHNVMYWYQQKSSQAPKLLFHYYDKDFNNEADTPDNFQSRRPNTSFCFLDIRSPGLGDTAMYLCATSRDYQGQNEQFFGPGTRLTVL.